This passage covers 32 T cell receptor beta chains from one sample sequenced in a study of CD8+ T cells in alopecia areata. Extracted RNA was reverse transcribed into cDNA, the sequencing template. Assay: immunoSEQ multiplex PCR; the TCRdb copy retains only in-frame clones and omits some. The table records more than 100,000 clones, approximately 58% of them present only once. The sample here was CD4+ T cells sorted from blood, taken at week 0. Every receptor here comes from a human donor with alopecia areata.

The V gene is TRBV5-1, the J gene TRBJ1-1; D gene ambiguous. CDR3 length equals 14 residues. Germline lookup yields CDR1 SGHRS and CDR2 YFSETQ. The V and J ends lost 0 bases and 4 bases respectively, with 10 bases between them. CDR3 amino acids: CASSLGVRGTEAFF. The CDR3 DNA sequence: TGCGCCAGCAGCTTGGGGGTACGGGGCACTGAAGCTTTCTTT.

CDR3 bases: TGCAGCGTTGAAGATGAGACAGGGGGCGGCTACGAGCAGTACTTC. Protein: CSVEDETGGGYEQYF. V and J are TRBV29-1 and TRBJ2-7; 10 positions agree with TRBD1. This CDR3 spans 15 amino acids. The germline V gene has CDR1 SQVTM and CDR2 ANQGSEA. V gave up 0 bases and J gave up 3 bases; unmatched junction bases: 5.

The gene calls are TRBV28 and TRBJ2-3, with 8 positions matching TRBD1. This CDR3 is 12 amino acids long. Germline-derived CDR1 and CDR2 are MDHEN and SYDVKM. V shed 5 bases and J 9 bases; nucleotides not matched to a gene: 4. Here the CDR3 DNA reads TGTGCCAGCAGTGCCAGACAGGGGACGCAGTATTTT. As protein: CASSARQGTQYF. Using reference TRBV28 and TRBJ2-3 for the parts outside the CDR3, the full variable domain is DVKVTQSSRYLVKRTGEKVFLECVQDMDHENMFWYRQDPGLGLRLIYFSYDVKMKEKGDIPEGYSVSREKKERFSLILESASTNQTSMYLCASSARQGTQYFGPGTRLTVL.

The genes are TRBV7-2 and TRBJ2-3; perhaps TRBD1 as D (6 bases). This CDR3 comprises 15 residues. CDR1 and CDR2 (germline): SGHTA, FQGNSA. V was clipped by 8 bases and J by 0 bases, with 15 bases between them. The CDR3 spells CASRATGSSTDTQYF. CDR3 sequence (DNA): TGTGCCAGCCGCGCGACAGGATCTAGCACAGATACGCAGTATTTT.

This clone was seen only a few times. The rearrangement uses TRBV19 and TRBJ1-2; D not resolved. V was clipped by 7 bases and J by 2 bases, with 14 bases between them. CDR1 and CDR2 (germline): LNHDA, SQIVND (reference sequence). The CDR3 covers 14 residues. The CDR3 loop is CASTPQQANYGYTF. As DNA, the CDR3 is TGTGCCAGTACCCCTCAGCAGGCAAACTATGGCTACACCTTC.

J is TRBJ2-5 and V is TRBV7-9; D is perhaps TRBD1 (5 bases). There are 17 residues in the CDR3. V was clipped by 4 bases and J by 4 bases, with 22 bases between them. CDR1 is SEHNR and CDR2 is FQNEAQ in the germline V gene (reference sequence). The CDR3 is CASSSEPPGRARETQYF. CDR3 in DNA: TGTGCCAGCAGCTCAGAACCGCCGGGCAGGGCTCGAGAGACCCAGTACTTC.

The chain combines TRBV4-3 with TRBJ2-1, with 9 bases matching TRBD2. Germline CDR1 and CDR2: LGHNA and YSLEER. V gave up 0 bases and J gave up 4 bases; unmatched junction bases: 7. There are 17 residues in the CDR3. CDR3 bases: TGCGCCAGCAGCCAAGATTTGTTGGCGGGAGGGTACAATGAGCAGTTCTTC. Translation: CASSQDLLAGGYNEQFF.

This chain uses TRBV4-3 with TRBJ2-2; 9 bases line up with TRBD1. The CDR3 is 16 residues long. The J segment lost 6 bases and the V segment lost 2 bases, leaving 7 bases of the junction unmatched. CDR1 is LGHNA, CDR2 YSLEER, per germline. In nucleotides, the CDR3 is TGCGCCAGCAGCCAACCGGCACAGGGGGCCGCCGGGGAGCTGTTTTTT. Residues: CASSQPAQGAAGELFF.

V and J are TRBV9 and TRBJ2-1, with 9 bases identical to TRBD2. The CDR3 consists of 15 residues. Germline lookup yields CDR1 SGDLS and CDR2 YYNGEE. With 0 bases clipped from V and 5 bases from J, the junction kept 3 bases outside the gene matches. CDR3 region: CASSVEASGNNEQFF. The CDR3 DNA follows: TGTGCCAGCAGCGTAGAGGCTAGCGGGAACAATGAGCAGTTCTTC.

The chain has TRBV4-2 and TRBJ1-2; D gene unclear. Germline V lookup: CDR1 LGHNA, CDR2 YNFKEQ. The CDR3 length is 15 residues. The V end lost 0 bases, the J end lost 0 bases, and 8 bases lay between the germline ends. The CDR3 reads CASSQDLAANYGYTF. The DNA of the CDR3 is TGTGCCAGCAGCCAAGATCTGGCGGCTAACTATGGCTACACCTTC.

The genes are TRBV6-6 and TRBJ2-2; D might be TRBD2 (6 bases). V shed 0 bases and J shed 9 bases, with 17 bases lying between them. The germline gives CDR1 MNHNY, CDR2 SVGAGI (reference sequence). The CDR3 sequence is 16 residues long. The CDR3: CASSYSRGTFTWELFF. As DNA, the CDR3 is TGTGCCAGCAGTTACTCGCGGGGCACTTTTACCTGGGAGCTGTTTTTT.

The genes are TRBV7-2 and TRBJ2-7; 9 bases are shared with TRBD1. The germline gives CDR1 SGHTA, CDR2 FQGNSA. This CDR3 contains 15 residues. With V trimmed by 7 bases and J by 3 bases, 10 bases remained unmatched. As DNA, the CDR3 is TGTGCCAGCACCCTCTCGGGGACAGGGAGCTACGAGCAGTACTTC. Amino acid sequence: CASTLSGTGSYEQYF.

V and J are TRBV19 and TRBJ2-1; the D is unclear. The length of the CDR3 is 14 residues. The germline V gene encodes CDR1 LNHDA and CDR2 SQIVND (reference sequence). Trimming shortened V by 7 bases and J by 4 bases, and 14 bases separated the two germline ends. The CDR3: CASTPTPLYNEQFF. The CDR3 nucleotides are TGTGCCAGTACGCCGACGCCCCTATACAATGAGCAGTTCTTC. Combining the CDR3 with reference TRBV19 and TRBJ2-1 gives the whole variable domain DGGITQSPKYLFRKEGQNVTLSCEQNLNHDAMYWYRQDPGQGLRLIYYSQIVNDFQKGDIAEGYSVSREKKESFPLTVTSAQKNPTAFYLCASTPTPLYNEQFFGPGTRLTVL.

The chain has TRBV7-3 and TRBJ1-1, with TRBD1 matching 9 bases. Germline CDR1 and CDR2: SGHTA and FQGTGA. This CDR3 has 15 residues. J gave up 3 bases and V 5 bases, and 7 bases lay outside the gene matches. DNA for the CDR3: TGTGCCAGCAGCGCGCAGACAGGGGGAGACACTGAAGCTTTCTTT. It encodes CASSAQTGGDTEAFF.

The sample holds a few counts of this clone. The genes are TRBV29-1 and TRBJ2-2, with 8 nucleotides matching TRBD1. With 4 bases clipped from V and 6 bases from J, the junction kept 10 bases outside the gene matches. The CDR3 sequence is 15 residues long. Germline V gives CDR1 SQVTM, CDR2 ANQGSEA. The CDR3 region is CSVGESGGKAGELFF. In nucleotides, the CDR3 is TGCAGCGTTGGCGAATCAGGGGGCAAGGCCGGGGAGCTGTTTTTT.

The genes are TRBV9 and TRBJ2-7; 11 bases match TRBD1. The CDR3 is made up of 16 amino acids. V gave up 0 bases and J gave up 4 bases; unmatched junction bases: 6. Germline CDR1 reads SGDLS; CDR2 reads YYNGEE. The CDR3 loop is CASSVGGQGAGYEQYF. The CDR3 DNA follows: TGTGCCAGCAGCGTAGGAGGACAGGGGGCCGGGTACGAGCAGTACTTC.

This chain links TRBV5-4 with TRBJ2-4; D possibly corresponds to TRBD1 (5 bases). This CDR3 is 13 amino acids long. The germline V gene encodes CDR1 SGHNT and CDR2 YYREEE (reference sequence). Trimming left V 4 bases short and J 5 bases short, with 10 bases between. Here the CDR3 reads CASSQIGENIQYF. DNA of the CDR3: TGTGCCAGCAGCCAAATAGGGGAAAACATTCAGTACTTC.

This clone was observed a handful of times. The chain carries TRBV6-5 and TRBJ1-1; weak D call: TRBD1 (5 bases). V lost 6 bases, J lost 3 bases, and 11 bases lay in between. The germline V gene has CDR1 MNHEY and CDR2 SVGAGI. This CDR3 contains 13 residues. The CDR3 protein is CASSRDRYTEAFF. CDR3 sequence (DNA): TGTGCCAGCAGCCGAGACAGATACACTGAAGCTTTCTTT.

Here the CDR3 reads CASSDTPNQPQHF. The CDR3 DNA follows: TGTGCCAGCTCGGACACCCCGAATCAGCCCCAGCATTTT. This rearrangement joins TRBV6-1 to TRBJ1-5; TRBD1 is a possible D gene (5 bases). The ends were cut back, 8 bases at V and 4 bases at J, with 12 bases in the middle. CDR3 length: 13 amino acids. Germline CDR1 reads MNHNS; CDR2 reads SASEGT.

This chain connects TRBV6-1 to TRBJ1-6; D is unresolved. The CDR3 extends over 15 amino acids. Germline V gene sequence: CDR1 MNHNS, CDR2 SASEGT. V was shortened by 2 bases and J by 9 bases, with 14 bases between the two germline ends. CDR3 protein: CASSETSPPVSPLHF. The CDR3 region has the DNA TGTGCCAGCAGTGAAACCAGTCCGCCGGTTTCACCCCTCCACTTT.

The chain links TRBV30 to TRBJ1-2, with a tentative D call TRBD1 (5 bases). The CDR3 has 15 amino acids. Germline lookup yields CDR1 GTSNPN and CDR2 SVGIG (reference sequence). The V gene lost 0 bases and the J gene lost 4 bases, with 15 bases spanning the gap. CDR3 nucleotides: TGTGCCTGGAGTGTCAGGGTTTTTAGCGCCTATGGCTACACCTTC. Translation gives CAWSVRVFSAYGYTF.

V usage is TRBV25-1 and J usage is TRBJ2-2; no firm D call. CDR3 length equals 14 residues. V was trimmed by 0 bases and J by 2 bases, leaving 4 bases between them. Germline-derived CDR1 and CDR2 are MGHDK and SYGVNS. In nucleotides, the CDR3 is TGTGCCAGCAGTGAATATCCTAACACCGGGGAGCTGTTTTTT. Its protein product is CASSEYPNTGELFF. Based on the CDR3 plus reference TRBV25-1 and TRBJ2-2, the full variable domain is EADIYQTPRYLVIGTGKKITLECSQTMGHDKMYWYQQDPGMELHLIHYSYGVNSTEKGDLSSESTVSRIRTEHFPLTLESARPSHTSQYLCASSEYPNTGELFFGEGSRLTVL.

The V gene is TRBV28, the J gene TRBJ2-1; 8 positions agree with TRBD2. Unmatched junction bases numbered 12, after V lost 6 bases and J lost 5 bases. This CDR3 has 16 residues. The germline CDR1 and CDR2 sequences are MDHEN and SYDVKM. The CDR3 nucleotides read TGTGCCAGCAGCCTAACCCGCGGGACTAGAGACAATGAGCAGTTCTTC. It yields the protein CASSLTRGTRDNEQFF.

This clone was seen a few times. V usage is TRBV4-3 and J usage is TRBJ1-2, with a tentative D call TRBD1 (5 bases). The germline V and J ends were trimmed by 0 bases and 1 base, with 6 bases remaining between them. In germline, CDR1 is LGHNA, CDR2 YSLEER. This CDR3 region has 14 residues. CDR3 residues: CASSQETDNYGYTF. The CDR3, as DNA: TGCGCCAGCAGCCAAGAGACAGATAACTATGGCTACACCTTC.

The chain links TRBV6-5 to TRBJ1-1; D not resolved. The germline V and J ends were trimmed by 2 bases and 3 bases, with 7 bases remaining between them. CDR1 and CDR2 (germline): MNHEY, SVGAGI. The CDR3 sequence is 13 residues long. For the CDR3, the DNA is TGTGCCAGCAGTTACCAGGTGTACACTGAAGCTTTCTTT. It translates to CASSYQVYTEAFF.

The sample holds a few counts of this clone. CDR3 residues: CASSLGRGKETEAFF. The CDR3 coding sequence is TGCGCCAGCAGCTTGGGTCGGGGAAAGGAGACTGAAGCTTTCTTT. The chain combines TRBV5-1 with TRBJ1-1; D is undetermined. CDR1 is SGHRS and CDR2 is YFSETQ in the germline V gene. Deletions cut 0 bases from V and 5 bases from J, with 14 bases between. The CDR3 consists of 15 residues.

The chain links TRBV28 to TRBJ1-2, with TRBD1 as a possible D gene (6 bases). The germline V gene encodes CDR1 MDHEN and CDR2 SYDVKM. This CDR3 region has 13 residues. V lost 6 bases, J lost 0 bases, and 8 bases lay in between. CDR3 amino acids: CASRTGSNYGYTF. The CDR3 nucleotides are TGTGCCAGCAGGACAGGCTCTAACTATGGCTACACCTTC.

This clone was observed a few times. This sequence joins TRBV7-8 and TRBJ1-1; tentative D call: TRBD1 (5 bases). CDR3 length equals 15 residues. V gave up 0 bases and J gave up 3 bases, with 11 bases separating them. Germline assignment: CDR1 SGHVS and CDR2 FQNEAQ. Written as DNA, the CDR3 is TGTGCCAGCAGCTTAGCGGGGCAGCTTGACACTGAAGCTTTCTTT. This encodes CASSLAGQLDTEAFF. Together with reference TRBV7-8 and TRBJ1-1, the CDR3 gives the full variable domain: GAGVSQSPRYKVAKRGQDVALRCDPISGHVSLFWYQQALGQGPEFLTYFQNEAQLDKSGLPSDRFFAERPEGSVSTLKIQRTQQEDSAVYLCASSLAGQLDTEAFFGQGTRLTVV.

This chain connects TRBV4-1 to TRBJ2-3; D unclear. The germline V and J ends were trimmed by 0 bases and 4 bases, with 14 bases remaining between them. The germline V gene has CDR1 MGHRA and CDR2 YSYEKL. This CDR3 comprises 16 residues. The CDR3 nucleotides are TGCGCCAGCAGCCAAGATGGGAAGGTGGGCCCAGATACGCAGTATTTT. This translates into CASSQDGKVGPDTQYF.

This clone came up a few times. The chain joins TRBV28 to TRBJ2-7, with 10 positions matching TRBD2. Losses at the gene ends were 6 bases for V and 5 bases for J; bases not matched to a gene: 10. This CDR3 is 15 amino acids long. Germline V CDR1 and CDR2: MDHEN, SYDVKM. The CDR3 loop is CASSLLAGVLHEQYF. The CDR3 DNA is TGTGCCAGCAGCCTTCTAGCGGGAGTCCTGCACGAGCAGTACTTC.

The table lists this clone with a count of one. DNA of the CDR3: TGCGCCAGCAGCTCGCTCCCGGGGCCGAACACTGAAGCTTTCTTT. This encodes CASSSLPGPNTEAFF. The chain has TRBV5-1 and TRBJ1-1, with D possibly TRBD1 on 5 matching bases. Germline loops: CDR1 SGHRS, CDR2 YFSETQ. Deletions cut 3 bases from V and 1 base from J, with 13 bases between. There are 15 residues in the CDR3.

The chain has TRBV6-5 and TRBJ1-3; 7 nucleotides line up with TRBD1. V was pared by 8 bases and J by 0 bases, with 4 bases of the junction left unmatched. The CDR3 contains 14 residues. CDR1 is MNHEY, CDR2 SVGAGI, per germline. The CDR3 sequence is CASATGSSGNTIYF. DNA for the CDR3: TGTGCCAGCGCGACAGGGAGCTCTGGAAACACCATATATTTT.